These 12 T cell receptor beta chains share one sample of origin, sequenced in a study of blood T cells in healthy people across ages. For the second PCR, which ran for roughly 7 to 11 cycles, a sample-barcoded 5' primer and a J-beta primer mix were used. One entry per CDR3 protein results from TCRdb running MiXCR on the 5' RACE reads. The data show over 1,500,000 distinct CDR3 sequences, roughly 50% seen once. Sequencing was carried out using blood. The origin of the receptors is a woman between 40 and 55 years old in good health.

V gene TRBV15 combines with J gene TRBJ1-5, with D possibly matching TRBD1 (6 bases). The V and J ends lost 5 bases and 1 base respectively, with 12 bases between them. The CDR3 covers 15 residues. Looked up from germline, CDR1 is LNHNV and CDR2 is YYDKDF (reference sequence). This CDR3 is CATSVYRASNQPQHF. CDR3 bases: TGTGCCACCAGCGTTTACAGGGCGAGCAATCAGCCCCAGCATTTT.

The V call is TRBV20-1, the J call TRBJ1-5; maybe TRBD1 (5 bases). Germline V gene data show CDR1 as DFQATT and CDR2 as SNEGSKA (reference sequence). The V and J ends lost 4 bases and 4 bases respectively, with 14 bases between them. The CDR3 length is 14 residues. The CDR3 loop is CSATSMWGNQPQHF. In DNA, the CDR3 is TGCAGTGCTACTTCCATGTGGGGGAATCAGCCCCAGCATTTT.

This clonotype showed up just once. The CDR3 DNA sequence: TGCAGCGTCTCGGCCTTACCTTACCAGCCCCAGCATTTT. The encoded protein is CSVSALPYQPQHF. The chain combines TRBV29-1 with TRBJ1-5; D is unresolved. This CDR3 spans 13 amino acids. Germline V gene data show CDR1 as SQVTM and CDR2 as ANQGSEA. The V and J ends lost 6 bases and 7 bases respectively, with 16 bases between them. Complete variable domain (other parts from reference TRBV29-1 and TRBJ1-5): SAVISQKPSRDICQRGTSLTIQCQVDSQVTMMFWYRQQPGQSLTLIATANQGSEATYESGFVIDKFPISRPNLTFSTLTVSNMSPEDSSIYLCSVSALPYQPQHFGDGTRLSIL.

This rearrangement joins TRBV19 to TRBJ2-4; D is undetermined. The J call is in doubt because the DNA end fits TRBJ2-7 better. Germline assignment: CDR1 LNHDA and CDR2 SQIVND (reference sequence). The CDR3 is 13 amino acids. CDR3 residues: CASSIRRNYEQYF. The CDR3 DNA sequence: TGTGCCAGTAGTATTAGACGGAATTACGAGCAGTACTTC.

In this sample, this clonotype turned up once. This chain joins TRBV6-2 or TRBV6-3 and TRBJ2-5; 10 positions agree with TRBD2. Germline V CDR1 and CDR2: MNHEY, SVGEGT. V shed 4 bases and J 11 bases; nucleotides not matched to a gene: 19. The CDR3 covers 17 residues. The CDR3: CASSFSSGGLSYNEQYF. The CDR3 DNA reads TGTGCCAGCAGTTTCTCTAGCGGGGGCCTCTCCTACAATGAGCAGTACTTC.

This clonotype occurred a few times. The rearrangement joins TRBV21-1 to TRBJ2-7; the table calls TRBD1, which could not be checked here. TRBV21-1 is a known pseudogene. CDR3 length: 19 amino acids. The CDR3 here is CASSIGQGTGGFGAGEQYF. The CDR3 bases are TGTGCCAGCAGCATTGGCCAAGGGACAGGGGGCTTCGGCGCGGGAGAGCAGTACTTC.

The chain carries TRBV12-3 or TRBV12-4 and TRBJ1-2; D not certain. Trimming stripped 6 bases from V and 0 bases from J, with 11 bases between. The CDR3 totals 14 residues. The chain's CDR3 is CASSPIGPNYGYTF. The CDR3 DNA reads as TGTGCCAGCAGCCCAATAGGCCCTAACTATGGCTACACCTTC.

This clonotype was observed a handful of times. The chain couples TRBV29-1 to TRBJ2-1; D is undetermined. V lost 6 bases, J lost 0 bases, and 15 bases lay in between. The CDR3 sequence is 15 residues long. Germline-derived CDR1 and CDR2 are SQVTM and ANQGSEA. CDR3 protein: CSVHPNRPSYNEQFF. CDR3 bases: TGCAGCGTCCACCCTAATAGGCCCTCCTACAATGAGCAGTTCTTC.

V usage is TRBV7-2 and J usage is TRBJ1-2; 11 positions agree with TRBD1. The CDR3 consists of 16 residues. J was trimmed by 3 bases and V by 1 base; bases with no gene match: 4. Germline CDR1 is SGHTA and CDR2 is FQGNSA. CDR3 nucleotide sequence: TGTGCCAGCAGCTTAGGTGCGGGACAGGGGGACTATGGCTACACCTTC. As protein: CASSLGAGQGDYGYTF.

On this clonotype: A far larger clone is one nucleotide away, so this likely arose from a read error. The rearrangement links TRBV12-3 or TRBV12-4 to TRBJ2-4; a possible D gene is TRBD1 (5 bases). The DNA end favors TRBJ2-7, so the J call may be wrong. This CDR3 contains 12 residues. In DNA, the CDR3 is TGTGCCAGCAGGTTAGGGGTCTACGAGCAGTACTTC. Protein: CASRLGVYEQYF.

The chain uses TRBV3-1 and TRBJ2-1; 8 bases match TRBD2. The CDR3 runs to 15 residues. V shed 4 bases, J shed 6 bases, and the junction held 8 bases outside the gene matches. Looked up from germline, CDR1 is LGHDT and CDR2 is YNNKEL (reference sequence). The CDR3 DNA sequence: TGTGCCAGCAGCCCTCGGGGGACTAGAGGCAATGAGCAGTTCTTC. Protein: CASSPRGTRGNEQFF.

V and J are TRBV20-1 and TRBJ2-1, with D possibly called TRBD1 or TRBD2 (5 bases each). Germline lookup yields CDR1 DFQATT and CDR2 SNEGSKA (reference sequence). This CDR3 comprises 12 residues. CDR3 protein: CSPPGRNNEQFF. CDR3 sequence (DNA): TGCAGCCCTCCGGGACGCAACAATGAGCAGTTCTTC.